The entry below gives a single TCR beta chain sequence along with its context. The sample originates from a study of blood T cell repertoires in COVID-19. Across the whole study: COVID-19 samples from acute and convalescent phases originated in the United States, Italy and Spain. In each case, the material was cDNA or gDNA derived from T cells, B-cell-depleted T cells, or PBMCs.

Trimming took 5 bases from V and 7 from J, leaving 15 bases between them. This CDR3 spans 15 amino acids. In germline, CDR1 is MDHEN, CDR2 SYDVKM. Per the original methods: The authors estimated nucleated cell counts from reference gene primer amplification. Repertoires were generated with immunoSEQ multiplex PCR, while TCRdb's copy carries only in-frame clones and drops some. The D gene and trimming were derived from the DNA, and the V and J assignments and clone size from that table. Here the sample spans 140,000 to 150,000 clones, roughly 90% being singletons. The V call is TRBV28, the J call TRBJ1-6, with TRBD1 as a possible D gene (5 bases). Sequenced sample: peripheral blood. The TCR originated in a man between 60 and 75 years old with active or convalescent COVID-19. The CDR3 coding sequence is TGTGCCAGCAGTCGCCCCGACAGACAGAATTCACCCCTCCACTTT. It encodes CASSRPDRQNSPLHF.